A single TCR beta chain is shown here with its context. These data belong to a study of blood T cell repertoires in COVID-19. Study context: Sites across the United States, Italy and Spain contributed samples from acute and convalescent COVID-19. PBMCs, B-cell-depleted T cells, or T cells provided the cDNA or gDNA that made up the material.

During active infection, Seattle patients enrolled and were then monitored through disease. Per the study methods: Counts of nucleated cells, estimated from reference gene primer amplification, were obtained. TCRdb keeps only in-frame clones here, not all; method: immunoSEQ multiplex PCR. V, J and clone size reflect that table, while D and trimming were determined from the DNA. The sample comprises around 230,000 clones, over 75% of which are singletons, and around a tenth rests with the top ten. Germline V gene sequence: CDR1 MNHNY, CDR2 SVGAGI (reference sequence). V was clipped by 2 bases and J by 8 bases, with 18 bases between them. The CDR3 totals 16 residues.

This clonotype was obtained from a man aged 50 to 59 with COVID-19, enrolled during active disease. This chain connects TRBV6-6 to TRBJ1-4, with D possibly matching TRBD1 (6 bases). Sequenced: peripheral blood. The CDR3 sequence is CASSYQDSLTGEKLFF. DNA of the CDR3: TGTGCCAGCAGTTACCAGGACAGTCTCACGGGGGAAAAACTGTTTTTT.